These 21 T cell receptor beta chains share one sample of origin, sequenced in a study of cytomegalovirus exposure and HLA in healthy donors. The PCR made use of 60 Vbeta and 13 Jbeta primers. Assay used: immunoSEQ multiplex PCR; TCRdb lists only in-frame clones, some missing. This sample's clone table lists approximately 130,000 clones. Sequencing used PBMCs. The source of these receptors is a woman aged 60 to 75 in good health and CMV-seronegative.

CDR3 DNA sequence: TGTGCCAGCAGCCCAAGCGGGAGGGCCCCATACGAGCAGTACTTC. Translation: CASSPSGRAPYEQYF. The rearrangement uses TRBV7-9 and TRBJ2-7, with 10 bases matching TRBD2. This CDR3 has 15 amino acids. Per germline, CDR1 SEHNR and CDR2 FQNEAQ (reference sequence). V was pared by 5 bases and J by 4 bases, with 8 bases of the junction left unmatched.

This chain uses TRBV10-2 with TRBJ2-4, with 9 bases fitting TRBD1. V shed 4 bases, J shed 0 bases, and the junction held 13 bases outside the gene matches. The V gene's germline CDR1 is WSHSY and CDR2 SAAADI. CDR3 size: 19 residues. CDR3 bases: TGCGCCAGCAGTGCTTCGGGACAGGGAGTCGCTACAGCCAAAAACATTCAGTACTTC. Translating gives CASSASGQGVATAKNIQYF.

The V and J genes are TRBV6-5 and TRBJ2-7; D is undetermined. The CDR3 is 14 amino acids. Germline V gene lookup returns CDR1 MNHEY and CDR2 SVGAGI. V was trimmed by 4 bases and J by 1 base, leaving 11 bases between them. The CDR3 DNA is TGTGCCAGCAGTTCCGAGGAACCTTCCTACGAGCAGTACTTC. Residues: CASSSEEPSYEQYF.

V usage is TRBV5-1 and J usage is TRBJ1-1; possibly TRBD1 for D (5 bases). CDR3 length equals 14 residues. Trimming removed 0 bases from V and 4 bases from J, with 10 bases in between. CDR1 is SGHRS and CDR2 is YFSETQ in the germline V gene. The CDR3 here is CASSLAPGSTEAFF. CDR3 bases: TGCGCCAGCAGCTTGGCCCCAGGGTCCACTGAAGCTTTCTTT.

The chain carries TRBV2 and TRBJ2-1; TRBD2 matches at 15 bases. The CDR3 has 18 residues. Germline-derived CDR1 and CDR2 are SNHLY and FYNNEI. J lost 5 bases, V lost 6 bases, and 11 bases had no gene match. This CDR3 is CASSWTSGRAFRNNEQFF. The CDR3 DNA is TGTGCCAGCAGCTGGACTAGCGGGAGGGCTTTCAGAAACAATGAGCAGTTCTTC.

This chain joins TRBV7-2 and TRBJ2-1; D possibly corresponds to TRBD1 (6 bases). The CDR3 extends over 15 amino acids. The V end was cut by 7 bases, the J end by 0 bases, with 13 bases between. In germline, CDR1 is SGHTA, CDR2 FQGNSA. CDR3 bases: TGTGCCAGCAAAGGGACATCCAGCTCCTACAATGAGCAGTTCTTC. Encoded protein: CASKGTSSSYNEQFF.

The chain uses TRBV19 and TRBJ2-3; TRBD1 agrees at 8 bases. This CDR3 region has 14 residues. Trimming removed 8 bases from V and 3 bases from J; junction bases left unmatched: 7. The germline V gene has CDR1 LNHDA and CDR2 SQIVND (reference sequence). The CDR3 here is CASREQGGTDTQYF. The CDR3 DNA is TGTGCCAGTCGAGAACAGGGGGGAACAGATACGCAGTATTTT.

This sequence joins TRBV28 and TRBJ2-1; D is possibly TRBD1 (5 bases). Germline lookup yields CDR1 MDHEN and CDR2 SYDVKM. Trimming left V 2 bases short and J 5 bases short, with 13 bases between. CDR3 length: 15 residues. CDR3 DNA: TGTGCCAGCAGTTTAGACCGACAGCTCCACAATGAGCAGTTCTTC. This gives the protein CASSLDRQLHNEQFF.

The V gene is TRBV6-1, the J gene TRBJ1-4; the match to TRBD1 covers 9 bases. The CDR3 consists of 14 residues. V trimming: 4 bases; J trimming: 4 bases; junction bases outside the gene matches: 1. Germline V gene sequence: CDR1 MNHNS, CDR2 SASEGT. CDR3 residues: CASSGQGDNEKLFF. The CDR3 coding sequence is TGTGCCAGCAGTGGACAGGGGGATAATGAAAAACTGTTTTTT.

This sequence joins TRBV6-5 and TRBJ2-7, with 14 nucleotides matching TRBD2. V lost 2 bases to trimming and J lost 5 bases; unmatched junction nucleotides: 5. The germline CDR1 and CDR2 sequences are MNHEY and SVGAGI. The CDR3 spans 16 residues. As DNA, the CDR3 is TGTGCCAGCAGTTACGGACAGGGACTAGCGGGAGACGAGCAGTACTTC. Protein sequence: CASSYGQGLAGDEQYF.

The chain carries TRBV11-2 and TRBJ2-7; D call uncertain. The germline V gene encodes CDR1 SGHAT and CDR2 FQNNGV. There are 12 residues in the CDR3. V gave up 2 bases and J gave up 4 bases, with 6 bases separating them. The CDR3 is CASSLRVYEQYF. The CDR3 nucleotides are TGTGCCAGCAGCTTACGGGTGTACGAGCAGTACTTC.

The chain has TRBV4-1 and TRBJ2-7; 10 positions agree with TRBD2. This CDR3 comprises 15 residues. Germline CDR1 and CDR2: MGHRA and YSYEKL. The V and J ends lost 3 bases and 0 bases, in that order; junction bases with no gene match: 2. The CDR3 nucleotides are TGCGCCAGCAGCCAGAGGACTAGCGGCTCCTACGAGCAGTACTTC. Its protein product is CASSQRTSGSYEQYF.

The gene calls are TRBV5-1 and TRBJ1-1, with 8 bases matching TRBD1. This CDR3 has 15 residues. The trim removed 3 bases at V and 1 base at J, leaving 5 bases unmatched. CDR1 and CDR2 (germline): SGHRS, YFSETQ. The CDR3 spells CASSSQGARNTEAFF. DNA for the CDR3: TGCGCCAGCAGCTCTCAGGGGGCTAGGAACACTGAAGCTTTCTTT. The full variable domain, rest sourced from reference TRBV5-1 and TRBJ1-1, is KAGVTQTPRYLIKTRGQQVTLSCSPISGHRSVSWYQQTPGQGLQFLFEYFSETQRNKGNFPGRFSGRQFSNSRSEMNVSTLELGDSALYLCASSSQGARNTEAFFGQGTRLTVV.

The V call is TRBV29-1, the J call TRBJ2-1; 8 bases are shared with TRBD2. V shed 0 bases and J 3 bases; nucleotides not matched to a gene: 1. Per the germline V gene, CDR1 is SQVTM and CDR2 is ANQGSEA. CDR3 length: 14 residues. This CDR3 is CSVEELAVYNEQFF. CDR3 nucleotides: TGCAGCGTTGAAGAACTAGCGGTCTACAATGAGCAGTTCTTC.

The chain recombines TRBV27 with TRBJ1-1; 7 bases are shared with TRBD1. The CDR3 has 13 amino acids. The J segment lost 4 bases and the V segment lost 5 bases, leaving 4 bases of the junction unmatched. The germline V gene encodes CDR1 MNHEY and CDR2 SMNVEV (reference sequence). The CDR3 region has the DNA TGTGCCAGCAGTCCCAAGGGGGCCACTGAAGCTTTCTTT. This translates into CASSPKGATEAFF.

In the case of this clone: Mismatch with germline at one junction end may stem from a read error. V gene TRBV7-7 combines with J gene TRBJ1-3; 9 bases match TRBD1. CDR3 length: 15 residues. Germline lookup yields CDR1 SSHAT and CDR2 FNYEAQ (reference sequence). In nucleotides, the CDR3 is TGTGCTAGCAGCGCCGGGACAGGGACGGGAAACACCATATATTTT. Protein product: CASSAGTGTGNTIYF.

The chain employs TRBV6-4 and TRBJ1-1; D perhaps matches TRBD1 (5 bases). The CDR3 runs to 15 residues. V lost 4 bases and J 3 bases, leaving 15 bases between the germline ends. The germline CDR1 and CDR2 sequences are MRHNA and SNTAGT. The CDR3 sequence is CASSAEPTVDTEAFF. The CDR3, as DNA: TGTGCCAGCAGTGCCGAACCGACAGTGGACACTGAAGCTTTCTTT.

CDR3 protein: CASSLGTSGGSYEQYF. The CDR3 DNA reads as TGTGCCAGCAGCCTCGGGACTAGCGGGGGCTCCTACGAGCAGTACTTC. The chain combines TRBV9 with TRBJ2-7; 14 bases match TRBD2. CDR1 is SGDLS, CDR2 YYNGEE, per germline. The CDR3 loop spans 16 amino acids. Losses at the gene ends were 4 bases for V and 0 bases for J; bases not matched to a gene: 3.

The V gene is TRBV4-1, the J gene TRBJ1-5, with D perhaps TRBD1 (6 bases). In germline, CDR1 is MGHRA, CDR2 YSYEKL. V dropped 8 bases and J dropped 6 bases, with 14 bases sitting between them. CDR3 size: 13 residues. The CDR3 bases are TGCGCCAGCGGCTGGACAGATCGTCAGCCCCAGCATTTT. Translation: CASGWTDRQPQHF.

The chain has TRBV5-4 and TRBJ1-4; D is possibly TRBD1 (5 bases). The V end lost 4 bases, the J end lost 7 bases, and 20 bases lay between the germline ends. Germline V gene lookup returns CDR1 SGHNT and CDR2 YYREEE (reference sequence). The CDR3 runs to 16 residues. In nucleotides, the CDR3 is TGTGCCAGCAGCCCCGGGACTCATAGGGGAGGTGAAAAACTGTTTTTT. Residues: CASSPGTHRGGEKLFF.

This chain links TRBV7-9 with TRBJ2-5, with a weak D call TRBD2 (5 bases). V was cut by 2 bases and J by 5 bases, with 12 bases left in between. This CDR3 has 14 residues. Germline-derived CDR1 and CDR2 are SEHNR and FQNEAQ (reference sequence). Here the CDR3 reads CASSLSISGETQYF. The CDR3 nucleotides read TGTGCCAGCAGCTTATCGATATCGGGGGAGACCCAGTACTTC.